A single sample gave rise to the 18 T cell receptor beta chains below, sequenced in a study of blood T cell repertoires in COVID-19. Some clones are missing from TCRdb's copy, which holds only in-frame ones; the method was immunoSEQ multiplex PCR. The sample carries 140,000 or so clones, around nine tenths recorded once. The specimen sequenced was peripheral blood. The source of these receptors is a man in his 60s with active or convalescent COVID-19.

This rearrangement joins TRBV14 to TRBJ2-7, with 9 bases that match TRBD1. Per the germline V gene, CDR1 is SGHDN and CDR2 is FVKESK. V shed 4 bases and J 5 bases; nucleotides not matched to a gene: 6. This CDR3 is 14 amino acids long. CDR3: CASSRGTGSHEQYF. DNA for the CDR3: TGTGCCAGCAGCCGAGGGACAGGGAGCCACGAGCAGTACTTC.

J is TRBJ1-1 and V is TRBV10-1; 8 bases align to TRBD1. This CDR3 contains 14 residues. The ends lost 6 bases at V and 0 bases at J; junction bases unmatched: 3. Germline V gene sequence: CDR1 WNHNN, CDR2 SYGVQD (reference sequence). In nucleotides, the CDR3 is TGCGCCAGCAGCCAGGGACAGGTGAACACTGAAGCTTTCTTT. Translation: CASSQGQVNTEAFF.

The chain employs TRBV5-8 and TRBJ2-1, with 7 nucleotides matching TRBD1. Germline CDR1 SGHTS, CDR2 YDEGEE. CDR3 length: 16 residues. J gave up 5 bases and V 1 base, and 9 bases lay outside the gene matches. CDR3 in amino acids: CASSLTYRGRDNEQFF. The CDR3 nucleotides are TGTGCCAGCAGCTTGACATACAGGGGACGGGACAATGAGCAGTTCTTC.

This rearrangement joins TRBV24-1 to TRBJ2-3; 10 nucleotides line up with TRBD1. In germline, CDR1 is KGHDR, CDR2 SFDVKD. This CDR3 region has 16 residues. V trimming: 4 bases; J trimming: 5 bases; junction bases outside the gene matches: 8. The CDR3 nucleotides read TGTGCCACCAGTGAGTGGGGACAGGGGCGAGAAGATACGCAGTATTTT. Translation: CATSEWGQGREDTQYF.

The chain links TRBV2 to TRBJ2-4; the D gene is possibly TRBD2 (7 bases). This CDR3 spans 16 amino acids. CDR1 and CDR2 (germline): SNHLY, FYNNEI. The V end was cut by 1 base, the J end by 2 bases, with 12 bases between. CDR3 sequence reads: CASSEGGGVTKNIQYF. The CDR3 nucleotides are TGTGCCAGCAGTGAAGGGGGGGGCGTTACCAAAAACATTCAGTACTTC.

CDR3 DNA sequence: TGTGCCAGTAGTATATTGCTCACCCCGGGACTAGCGGGAGCCCGCCGGAACATTCAGTACTTC. Its translation is CASSILLTPGLAGARRNIQYF. The V and J genes are TRBV19 and TRBJ2-4; 14 bases fit TRBD2. Germline CDR1 is LNHDA and CDR2 is SQIVND (reference sequence). The CDR3 length is 21 residues. The junction had 19 bases not matched to a gene; V was cut back by 2 bases and J by 7 bases.

J is TRBJ2-7 and V is TRBV27; D call uncertain. The V gene's germline CDR1 is MNHEY and CDR2 SMNVEV (reference sequence). The CDR3 has 13 amino acids. Deletions cut 3 bases from V and 1 base from J, with 7 bases between. The CDR3 here is CASSFIASYEQYF. CDR3 sequence (DNA): TGTGCCAGCAGTTTCATAGCTTCCTACGAGCAGTACTTC.

The rearrangement joins TRBV6-6 to TRBJ1-2, with D uncertain. The CDR3 extends over 12 amino acids. The V and J ends lost 6 bases and 2 bases respectively, with 7 bases between them. The germline V gene encodes CDR1 MNHNY and CDR2 SVGAGI (reference sequence). CDR3 DNA: TGTGCCAGCAGCCCCAGGAACTATGGCTACACCTTC. Translated, it gives CASSPRNYGYTF.

This clone came up a few times. V and J are TRBV19 and TRBJ1-5; D is possibly TRBD1 (5 bases). Germline CDR1 and CDR2: LNHDA and SQIVND (reference sequence). Trimming removed 4 bases at V and 4 bases at J, with 20 bases between. The CDR3 runs to 17 residues. The CDR3 protein is CASSSRTPGARNQPQHF. CDR3 in DNA: TGTGCCAGTAGTAGCCGGACACCCGGAGCAAGGAATCAGCCCCAGCATTTT.

The V gene is TRBV5-1, the J gene TRBJ1-4; 7 bases agree with TRBD1. Per the germline V gene, CDR1 is SGHRS and CDR2 is YFSETQ. This CDR3 spans 15 amino acids. V gave up 0 bases and J gave up 7 bases; unmatched junction bases: 6. The DNA for the CDR3 is TGCGCCAGCAGCTTGGGAGGGGGCCTTGGTGAAAAACTGTTTTTT. Translating gives CASSLGGGLGEKLFF.

The chain uses TRBV29-1 and TRBJ2-5, with a tentative D call TRBD2 (6 bases). The length of the CDR3 is 11 residues. Germline V gene lookup returns CDR1 SQVTM and CDR2 ANQGSEA. V was cut by 8 bases and J by 9 bases, with 16 bases left in between. The CDR3 loop is CSHGGTPSQYF. CDR3 sequence (DNA): TGCAGCCATGGGGGGACCCCGTCCCAGTACTTC.

This chain joins TRBV11-2 and TRBJ2-7; possible D gene TRBD1, 5 bases. V dropped 5 bases and J dropped 2 bases, with 16 bases sitting between them. The CDR3 totals 15 residues. Germline V CDR1 and CDR2: SGHAT, FQNNGV. The CDR3 loop reads CASSRPRTYTYEQYF. In DNA, the CDR3 is TGTGCCAGCAGCCGGCCGCGGACATATACCTACGAGCAGTACTTC.

The chain recombines TRBV28 with TRBJ2-7; 8 bases map to TRBD1. Germline CDR1 is MDHEN and CDR2 is SYDVKM. The V gene end was trimmed by 3 bases and the J gene end by 5 bases; junction bases not matched to a gene: 9. The CDR3 has 15 residues. The CDR3 DNA reads as TGTGCCAGCAGTTTTCTGGACAGGGCCTTGGACGAGCAGTACTTC. This encodes CASSFLDRALDEQYF.

The chain couples TRBV28 to TRBJ1-2, with D hard to call. The CDR3 spans 13 residues. V was clipped by 9 bases and J by 8 bases, with 19 bases between them. Germline V gene data show CDR1 as MDHEN and CDR2 as SYDVKM. The CDR3 DNA follows: TGTGCCAGTATCGACGGGGTATCGCGCGGCTACACCTTC. Translation gives CASIDGVSRGYTF.

The chain recombines TRBV19 with TRBJ2-1; TRBD2 agrees at 11 bases. Unmatched junction bases numbered 14, after V lost 7 bases and J lost 6 bases. The germline gives CDR1 LNHDA, CDR2 SQIVND (reference sequence). This CDR3 has 17 amino acids. The CDR3 is CASKRGIAGGGPNEQFF. DNA for the CDR3: TGTGCCAGTAAACGGGGAATAGCGGGAGGGGGGCCCAATGAGCAGTTCTTC. Variable domain in full (rest from reference TRBV19 and TRBJ2-1): DGGITQSPKYLFRKEGQNVTLSCEQNLNHDAMYWYRQDPGQGLRLIYYSQIVNDFQKGDIAEGYSVSREKKESFPLTVTSAQKNPTAFYLCASKRGIAGGGPNEQFFGPGTRLTVL.

This clone was picked up one time. The rearrangement links TRBV5-5 to TRBJ2-1; the D gene is possibly TRBD2 (5 bases). Trimming stripped 0 bases from V and 3 bases from J, with 7 bases between. Germline V gene data show CDR1 as SGHKS and CDR2 as YYEKEE (reference sequence). CDR3 length: 14 residues. Here the CDR3 DNA reads TGTGCCAGCAGCTTGGGCCGGGACTACAATGAGCAGTTCTTC. Translation: CASSLGRDYNEQFF.

The chain is built from TRBV2 and TRBJ2-4, with 9 bases matching TRBD1. The germline V gene has CDR1 SNHLY and CDR2 FYNNEI. This CDR3 spans 17 amino acids. V trimming: 2 bases; J trimming: 5 bases; junction bases outside the gene matches: 10. The CDR3 DNA reads TGTGCCAGCAGTGAACTCCCTCGGACAGGGGTTCAAAACATTCAGTACTTC. Its translation is CASSELPRTGVQNIQYF.

This clone appeared once. The chain carries TRBV7-9 and TRBJ1-1, with D possibly TRBD1 on 5 matching bases. Per germline, CDR1 SEHNR and CDR2 FQNEAQ (reference sequence). The length of the CDR3 is 12 residues. Trimming left V 6 bases short and J 10 bases short, with 15 bases between. The CDR3 reads CASSFGNRRAFF. CDR3 nucleotides: TGTGCCAGCAGTTTCGGTAACAGGAGAGCTTTCTTT.